The 25 T cell receptor beta chains given below trace back to one sample, sequenced in a study of human T cells and chemical hapten exposure (dated by TCRdb to the early 2020s). What the time point label conveys for this sample: patch test 1, 2 weeks after DPC sensitization. What the treatment or condition label conveys for this sample: therapeutic diphenylcyclopropenone sensitization with weekly scalp DPC. Library creation used RACE. Sequenced using a NextSeq 500. The public reads were reanalyzed by TCRdb: fastp trimming at Q25, MiXCR alignment, in-frame beta chains only. A single entry per CDR3 protein holds the most common genes and DNA from its merged rows. Recorded for this sample are around 74,000 distinct CDR3 sequences; about 31% of them occurred a single time. Clones ranked in the top ten supply about 8.1% of the sample. Specimen: whole blood, collected in connection with sensitization to the hapten diphenylcyclopropenone (DPC). The receptors were gathered from a man between 35 and 55 years old with alopecia areata. Some clones in this sample may be carry-over from other donors' samples.

The chain carries TRBV2 and TRBJ1-5; 7 nucleotides align to TRBD1. Germline V gene sequence: CDR1 SNHLY, CDR2 FYNNEI. The CDR3 has 17 residues. Germline trimming cut 5 bases from V and 2 bases from J; bases unmatched to any gene: 12. The CDR3 loop is CASSFNDRVGGNQPQHF. The CDR3 bases are TGTGCCAGCAGTTTCAACGACAGGGTAGGTGGCAATCAGCCCCAGCATTTT.

There are a few counts of this clonotype. The chain links TRBV12-3 or TRBV12-4 to TRBJ1-5; a weak D match, TRBD1 (5 bases). Trimming left V 0 bases short and J 8 bases short, with 14 bases between. CDR3 size: 15 residues. The DNA of the CDR3 is TGTGCCAGCAGTTTAGCGCGACAGAACTTGGAGCCCCAGCATTTT. It yields the protein CASSLARQNLEPQHF.

V and J are TRBV5-1 and TRBJ2-7; 11 bases map to TRBD1. The CDR3 runs 15 residues. Germline V gives CDR1 SGHRS, CDR2 YFSETQ. V lost 4 bases, J lost 5 bases, and 8 bases stayed unmatched. The CDR3 is CASSTQDRGLHEQYF. The CDR3 DNA reads as TGCGCCAGCAGCACTCAGGACAGGGGGCTCCACGAGCAGTACTTC.

The chain couples TRBV12-3 or TRBV12-4 to TRBJ2-3; TRBD2 matches 14 bases. The CDR3 totals 17 residues. V lost 6 bases, J lost 2 bases, and 7 bases stayed unmatched. The CDR3 region has the DNA TGTGCCAGCAGCCGCGGGACTAGCGGGAGTTACACAGATACGCAGTATTTT. Its translation is CASSRGTSGSYTDTQYF.

This clonotype was seen more than once but under ten times. V and J are TRBV7-9 and TRBJ2-1, with 8 bases lining up with TRBD2. V lost 7 bases to trimming and J lost 7 bases; unmatched junction nucleotides: 6. CDR3 length equals 13 residues. From germline, CDR1 is SEHNR and CDR2 FQNEAQ (reference sequence). This CDR3 is CASTPSGSNEQFF. The CDR3 DNA is TGTGCCAGCACCCCAAGCGGGAGTAATGAGCAGTTCTTC. Based on the CDR3 plus reference TRBV7-9 and TRBJ2-1, the full variable domain is DTGVSQNPRHKITKRGQNVTFRCDPISEHNRLYWYRQTLGQGPEFLTYFQNEAQLEKSRLLSDRFSAERPKGSFSTLEIQRTEQGDSAMYLCASTPSGSNEQFFGPGTRLTVL.

This clonotype was detected a few times. This sequence joins TRBV6-5 and TRBJ1-2; weak D call: TRBD1 (5 bases). The CDR3 covers 17 residues. Germline assignment: CDR1 MNHEY and CDR2 SVGAGI. Trimming removed 2 bases at V and 4 bases at J, with 20 bases between. The CDR3: CASSYRAGKGSIYGYTF. CDR3 nucleotide sequence: TGTGCCAGCAGTTACCGAGCAGGGAAGGGGTCTATCTATGGCTACACCTTC.

This clonotype was counted a few times. The chain links TRBV20-1 to TRBJ2-2; D not certain. V lost 1 base, J lost 6 bases, and 6 bases lay in between. The germline gives CDR1 DFQATT, CDR2 SNEGSKA (reference sequence). The CDR3 has 12 amino acids. The chain's CDR3 is CSARAWAGELFF. The CDR3 DNA reads TGCAGTGCTAGAGCTTGGGCCGGGGAGCTGTTTTTT.

A few counts support this clonotype. This chain joins TRBV3-1 and TRBJ2-2, with D hard to call. CDR1 and CDR2 (germline): LGHDT, YNNKEL (reference sequence). This CDR3 has 15 residues. V was pared by 3 bases and J by 2 bases, with 10 bases between. The CDR3 nucleotides are TGTGCCAGCAGCCACCGAACCGGCAACACCGGGGAGCTGTTTTTT. Translating it yields CASSHRTGNTGELFF.

This clonotype was detected only a few times. The CDR3 nucleotides are TGTGCCAGCAGCTTGTCTAGCGGGAGTTACAATGAGCAGTTCTTC. Its translation: CASSLSSGSYNEQFF. The chain employs TRBV6-2 or TRBV6-3 and TRBJ2-1; 10 nucleotides match TRBD2. The CDR3 runs to 15 residues. CDR1 and CDR2 (germline): MNHEY, SVGEGT. The V gene end was trimmed by 6 bases and the J gene end by 4 bases; junction bases not matched to a gene: 6.

The chain couples TRBV5-1 to TRBJ2-6; D is ambiguous. The CDR3 is made up of 16 amino acids. CDR1 and CDR2 from the germline V gene are SGHRS and YFSETQ. V lost 4 bases and J 2 bases, leaving 13 bases between the germline ends. The CDR3 DNA reads TGCGCCAGCAGCCCCGCTAGTTCGGCTGGGGCCAACGTCCTGACTTTC. As protein: CASSPASSAGANVLTF.

The V gene is TRBV28, the J gene TRBJ1-4; 8 bases are a match to TRBD1. This CDR3 is built from 13 residues. V lost 5 bases and J lost 11; bases outside the gene matches: 7. Germline V lookup: CDR1 MDHEN, CDR2 SYDVKM. The CDR3 is CASSRTGQVKLFF. CDR3 in DNA: TGTGCCAGCAGTAGGACAGGGCAAGTTAAACTGTTTTTT.

The chain employs TRBV3-1 and TRBJ1-4; 12 nucleotides line up with TRBD1. The germline gives CDR1 LGHDT, CDR2 YNNKEL (reference sequence). The CDR3 covers 17 residues. V was pared by 4 bases and J by 2 bases, with 5 bases of the junction left unmatched. In DNA form, the CDR3 reads TGTGCCAGCAGCCCCCGGGACAGGGGGCTTACTAATGAAAAACTGTTTTTT. Translated: CASSPRDRGLTNEKLFF. Drawing the rest from reference TRBV3-1 and TRBJ1-4, the complete variable domain is DTAVSQTPKYLVTQMGNDKSIKCEQNLGHDTMYWYKQDSKKFLKIMFSYNNKELIINETVPNRFSPKSPDKAHLNLHINSLELGDSAVYFCASSPRDRGLTNEKLFFGSGTQLSVL.

A word on this clonotype: One junction end disagrees with the germline gene, perhaps due to a read error. The chain joins TRBV5-1 to TRBJ1-1; D is undetermined. This CDR3 is 16 amino acids long. Germline V CDR1 and CDR2: SGHRS, YFSETQ. The CDR3 DNA reads TGCGCCAGCAGCCTGGGCTCGAGTATAAGGAACACTGAAACTTTCTTT. Protein sequence: CASSLGSSIRNTETFF.

This clonotype was found a few times. The chain combines TRBV2 with TRBJ1-4; D remains unclear. Per the germline V gene, CDR1 is SNHLY and CDR2 is FYNNEI. Between the trimmed V and J ends, which lost 6 bases and 0 bases, there was a span of 11 bases. The CDR3 consists of 15 residues. The DNA for the CDR3 is TGTGCCAGCAGGAGGGCCTTTGCAACTAATGAAAAACTGTTTTTT. It codes for CASRRAFATNEKLFF.

This clonotype was seen more than once but under ten times. J is TRBJ2-1 and V is TRBV28; 8 bases line up with TRBD2. This CDR3 is built from 17 residues. In germline, CDR1 is MDHEN, CDR2 SYDVKM. J gave up 0 bases and V 3 bases, and 7 bases lay outside the gene matches. CDR3 DNA: TGTGCCAGCAGTTTTGATGCGGGAGGAAGCTCCTACAATGAGCAGTTCTTC. This gives the protein CASSFDAGGSSYNEQFF.

Only a few counts were recorded for this clonotype. This rearrangement joins TRBV25-1 to TRBJ2-1; TRBD2 agrees at 12 bases. Per the germline V gene, CDR1 is MGHDK and CDR2 is SYGVNS. This CDR3 contains 19 residues. With V trimmed by 2 bases and J by 7 bases, 15 bases remained unmatched. The chain's CDR3 is CASSEALGLAGGLGNEQFF. The DNA of the CDR3 is TGTGCCAGCAGTGAAGCGTTGGGGCTAGCGGGGGGGCTGGGAAATGAGCAGTTCTTC.

A remark on this clonotype: The junction shows a germline mismatch at one end, possibly a read error. The chain is built from TRBV12-3 or TRBV12-4 and TRBJ1-5; no clear D gene. The CDR3 runs 12 residues. CDR3 bases: TGTGCCAGCAGTTTAGGGACGCCGGGCCAGGATTTT. Protein: CASSLGTPGQDF.

This rearrangement joins TRBV28 to TRBJ1-4; D gene ambiguous. The CDR3 totals 14 residues. V shed 5 bases and J shed 0 bases, with 7 bases lying between them. Germline CDR1 is MDHEN and CDR2 is SYDVKM. The CDR3 coding sequence is TGTGCCAGCAGTCTTGGGACAACTAATGAAAAACTGTTTTTT. This sequence encodes CASSLGTTNEKLFF.

This chain connects TRBV6-1 to TRBJ2-4; 9 bases line up with TRBD2. Trimming took 6 bases from V and 1 from J; bases not matched to a gene: 13. This CDR3 has 18 residues. Germline V CDR1 and CDR2: MNHNS, SASEGT. Here the CDR3 reads CASRPGQLAGSAKNIQYF. As DNA, the CDR3 is TGTGCCAGCAGGCCGGGACAGCTAGCGGGATCGGCCAAAAACATTCAGTACTTC.

This CDR3 reads CASSPRVYGPAAFF. The CDR3 nucleotides are TGTGCCAGCAGTCCTAGAGTTTATGGACCGGCAGCTTTCTTT. The V call is TRBV12-3 or TRBV12-4, the J call TRBJ1-1; D uncertain. V was pared by 5 bases and J by 10 bases, with 20 bases between. CDR3 length equals 14 residues.

This clonotype has a handful of counts. The V gene is TRBV6-2 or TRBV6-3, the J gene TRBJ2-1, with 8 bases fitting TRBD2. This CDR3 is built from 15 residues. CDR1 and CDR2 (germline): MNHEY, SVGEGT. J was trimmed by 2 bases and V by 4 bases; bases with no gene match: 4. CDR3 protein: CASSFSGSAYNEQFF. The CDR3 region has the DNA TGTGCCAGCAGTTTCAGCGGGAGTGCCTACAATGAGCAGTTCTTC.

V is TRBV20-1 and J is TRBJ2-2; 9 bases agree with TRBD2. Germline assignment: CDR1 DFQATT and CDR2 SNEGSKA (reference sequence). Trimming removed 0 bases from V and 6 bases from J; junction bases left unmatched: 11. This CDR3 is 17 amino acids long. The CDR3 here is CSARDLIAGAAAGELFF. The CDR3 DNA reads as TGCAGTGCTAGAGATCTAATAGCGGGAGCGGCGGCCGGGGAGCTGTTTTTT.

J is TRBJ2-1 and V is TRBV7-6, with unresolved D. The ends were cut back, 1 base at V and 5 bases at J, with 6 bases in the middle. The CDR3 length is 13 residues. Germline V gene lookup returns CDR1 SGHVS and CDR2 FNYEAQ. The CDR3 bases are TGTGCCAGCAGCTTAGGGGAAGACAATGAGCAGTTCTTC. Its protein is CASSLGEDNEQFF.

Only a few counts were recorded for this clonotype. The rearrangement uses TRBV6-2 or TRBV6-3 and TRBJ2-7; 9 bases line up with TRBD2. With V trimmed by 4 bases and J by 7 bases, 14 bases remained unmatched. This CDR3 has 16 amino acids. The germline V gene has CDR1 MNHEY and CDR2 SVGEGT. CDR3 region: CASSSTGGTSRGEQYF. The CDR3 nucleotides read TGTGCCAGCAGTTCTACCGGCGGGACTAGCCGTGGAGAGCAGTACTTC.

This chain links TRBV27 with TRBJ2-2, with D uncertain. CDR1 MNHEY and CDR2 SMNVEV come from the germline V gene (reference sequence). The CDR3 runs 14 residues. Trimming pared 4 bases from V and 5 bases from J, leaving 11 bases between. Here the CDR3 reads CASSSSLRTGELFF. CDR3 nucleotides: TGTGCCAGCAGTTCGTCACTTAGGACCGGGGAGCTGTTTTTT.